The sequence of this TCR beta chain was determined in a study of blood T cell repertoires in COVID-19. Repertoires were generated with immunoSEQ multiplex PCR, while TCRdb's copy carries only in-frame clones and drops some. The sample consists of approximately 240,000 clones, about 90% of them appearing once. This CDR3 has 18 residues. The germline V gene has CDR1 SNHLY and CDR2 FYNNEI. With 2 bases clipped from V and 3 bases from J, the junction kept 14 bases outside the gene matches. This clone was found once. This TCR was recovered from a woman in her 30s who had recovered from COVID-19. The sample comprised peripheral blood. The gene calls are TRBV2 and TRBJ2-7; 9 bases match TRBD1. CDR3 in amino acids: CASSERRGQGLKGYEQYF. CDR3 in DNA: TGTGCCAGCAGTGAAAGGAGGGGACAGGGATTGAAGGGCTACGAGCAGTACTTC.